A single sample gave rise to the 2 T cell receptor beta chains below, sequenced in a study of blood T cell repertoires in COVID-19. Sequenced by immunoSEQ multiplex PCR; TCRdb stores in-frame clones only, minus some. The sample contains around 200,000 clones, around 84% of which appear only once. The sample consisted of peripheral blood. All receptors derive from a man aged 30 to 39 with active or convalescent COVID-19.

The chain carries TRBV2 and TRBJ2-3; no clear D. The V gene's germline CDR1 is SNHLY and CDR2 FYNNEI. Trimming removed 7 bases from V and 2 bases from J, with 7 bases in between. The CDR3 totals 12 residues. CDR3 region: CASTVYTDTQYF. CDR3 coding DNA: TGTGCCAGCACTGTATACACAGATACGCAGTATTTT.

The chain links TRBV29-1 to TRBJ1-1; possible D gene TRBD1, 5 bases. CDR1 and CDR2 (germline): SQVTM, ANQGSEA. The CDR3 contains 11 residues. Trimming shortened V by 4 bases and J by 8 bases, and 11 bases separated the two germline ends. CDR3 loop: CSVVKGSEAFF. CDR3 coding DNA: TGCAGCGTTGTAAAGGGGTCGGAAGCTTTCTTT.